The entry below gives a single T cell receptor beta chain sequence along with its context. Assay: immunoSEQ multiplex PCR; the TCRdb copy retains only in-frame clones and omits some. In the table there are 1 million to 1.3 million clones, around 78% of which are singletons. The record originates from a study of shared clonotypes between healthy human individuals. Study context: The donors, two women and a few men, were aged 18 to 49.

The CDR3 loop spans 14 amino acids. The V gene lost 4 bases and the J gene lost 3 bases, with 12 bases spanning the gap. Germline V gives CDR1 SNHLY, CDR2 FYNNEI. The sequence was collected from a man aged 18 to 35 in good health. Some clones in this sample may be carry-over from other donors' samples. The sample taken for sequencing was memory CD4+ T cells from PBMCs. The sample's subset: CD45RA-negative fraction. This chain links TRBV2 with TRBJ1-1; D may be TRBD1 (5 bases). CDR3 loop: CASSVWGGDTEAFF. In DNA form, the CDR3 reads TGTGCCAGCAGTGTGTGGGGGGGTGACACTGAAGCTTTCTTT. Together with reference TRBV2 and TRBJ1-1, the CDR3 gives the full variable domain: EPEVTQTPSHQVTQMGQEVILRCVPISNHLYFYWYRQILGQKVEFLVSFYNNEISEKSEIFDDQFSVERPDGSNFTLKIRSTKLEDSAMYFCASSVWGGDTEAFFGQGTRLTVV.